These T cell receptor beta chains were read from a single sample in a study of glioma-infiltrating T cells after dendritic cell vaccination. Assay: immunoSEQ multiplex PCR; the TCRdb copy retains only in-frame clones and omits some. Of fewer than 40,000 clones listed, around nine tenths were seen once; the top ten hold less than 2.5%. Specimen: blood, collected before dendritic cell vaccination. Source of these receptors: a human donor with glioblastoma. CDR3s include the opening cysteine and the closing phenylalanine or tryptophan. Fields, in order: J gene, clone size, V gene, D gene, CDR3 DNA, CDR3 protein. A D gene is named only where the DNA matches it firmly. Expanded clones get a size class; other rows say once, few or many, or leave the size out.

J: TRBJ2-5; size: NA; V: TRBV7-9; D: NA; DNA: TGTGCCAGCAGCACCGGTTGGGAGACCCAGTACTTC; CDR3: CASSTGWETQYF
J: TRBJ1-5; size: few; V: TRBV2; D: TRBD1; DNA: TGTGCCAGCAGTGGGACAGGGGGTCATCAGCCCCAGCATTTT; CDR3: CASSGTGGHQPQHF
J: TRBJ2-3; size: once; V: TRBV5-1; D: TRBD2; DNA: TGCGCCAGCAGCCCCGGGGGGGGAAGGACAGATACGCAGTATTTT; CDR3: CASSPGGGRTDTQYF
J: TRBJ2-5; size: NA; V: TRBV4-2; D: TRBD2; DNA: TGTGCCAGCAGCCGACTTGCGGGGGGGCCTGAAGAGACCCAGTACTTC; CDR3: CASSRLAGGPEETQYF
J: TRBJ2-3; size: NA; V: TRBV11-2; D: TRBD2; DNA: TGTGCCAGCAGCTCGTTCGGGCGGGGGGGCACAGATACGCAGTATTTT; CDR3: CASSSFGRGGTDTQYF
J: TRBJ2-7; size: NA; V: TRBV5-6; D: NA; DNA: TGTGCCAGCAGCTTGCAAACCTACGAGCAGTACTTC; CDR3: CASSLQTYEQYF
J: TRBJ2-1; size: NA; V: TRBV7-9; D: NA; DNA: TGTGCCAGCAGCATATTTGGCGGGCGTATTAATGAGCAGTTCTTC; CDR3: CASSIFGGRINEQFF
J: TRBJ2-1; size: once; V: TRBV4-1; D: TRBD2; DNA: TGCGCCAGCAGCCGAGGACTAGCCTTCGATGAGCAGTTCTTC; CDR3: CASSRGLAFDEQFF
J: TRBJ2-1; size: once; V: TRBV18; D: TRBD2; DNA: TGTGCCAGCTCACGGGGACTAGCGGGGGCTAGCTCCTACAATGAGCAGTTCTTC; CDR3: CASSRGLAGASSYNEQFF
J: TRBJ2-5; size: NA; V: TRBV5-1; D: TRBD1; DNA: TGCGCCAGCAGCTTGGCGATAGGGGGCACGAGAGAGACCCAGTACTTC; CDR3: CASSLAIGGTRETQYF
J: TRBJ2-3; size: NA; V: TRBV11-2; D: TRBD2; DNA: TGTGCCAGCAGCTCCGGGACTAGCGGTAATTTCGGCACAGATACGCAGTATTTT; CDR3: CASSSGTSGNFGTDTQYF
J: TRBJ2-7; size: NA; V: TRBV4-2; D: NA; DNA: TGTGCCAGCAGCCAAGCCCCGGGGGAGGACGAGCAGTACTTC; CDR3: CASSQAPGEDEQYF
J: TRBJ2-1; size: NA; V: TRBV29-1; D: NA; DNA: TGCAGCGTTCCGGACAGCTTTTTGGATGAGCAGTTCTTC; CDR3: CSVPDSFLDEQFF
J: TRBJ2-5; size: few; V: TRBV6-1; D: TRBD1; DNA: TGTGCCACCACCCGAGGGACAGGGGGGGCAGAGACCCAGTACTTC; CDR3: CATTRGTGGAETQYF
J: TRBJ1-1; size: once; V: TRBV7-2; D: TRBD1; DNA: TGTGCCAGCAGCTTAGGAGGCAGGGGGGTAGGCGGTGCTTTCTTT; CDR3: CASSLGGRGVGGAFF
J: TRBJ2-3; size: NA; V: TRBV6-5; D: NA; DNA: TGTGCCAGCAGTCACGCGCCGGGATTTGAAAATACGCAGTATTTT; CDR3: CASSHAPGFENTQYF
J: TRBJ1-6; size: NA; V: TRBV5-1; D: NA; DNA: TGCGCCAGCAGGGCGGGGCAAAATAATTCACCCCTCCACTTT; CDR3: CASRAGQNNSPLHF
J: TRBJ2-7; size: NA; V: TRBV5-1; D: NA; DNA: TGCGCCAGCAGCCCACAGGGAGGGTTGTTGAGCGAGCAGTACTTC; CDR3: CASSPQGGLLSEQYF
J: TRBJ2-5; size: once; V: TRBV5-1; D: NA; DNA: TGCGCCAGCAGCTTGGGTACAGTCCAGTTCCAAGAGACCCAGTACTTC; CDR3: CASSLGTVQFQETQYF
J: TRBJ1-5; size: NA; V: TRBV7-8; D: NA; DNA: TGTGCCAGCAGCTTAGGAGGGCTGGAGAATCAGCCCCAGCATTTT; CDR3: CASSLGGLENQPQHF
J: TRBJ2-7; size: few; V: TRBV11-2; D: NA; DNA: TGTGCCAGCAGCCCGAGAGGGGGGGGACAAGGGGTGCTGGAGCAGTACTTC; CDR3: CASSPRGGGQGVLEQYF
J: TRBJ2-5; size: NA; V: TRBV6-5; D: NA; DNA: TGTGCCAGCAGTCGTACGCGCCAAGAGACCCAGTACTTC; CDR3: CASSRTRQETQYF
J: TRBJ2-3; size: NA; V: TRBV5-1; D: TRBD2; DNA: TGCGCCAGCAGCCCGCATCCCCCTAGCGGGGCCACAGATACGCAGTATTTT; CDR3: CASSPHPPSGATDTQYF
J: TRBJ1-1; size: NA; V: TRBV4-1; D: NA; DNA: TGCGCCAGCAGCCCTCAAAACCGGGAAAGAGCTTTCTTT; CDR3: CASSPQNRERAFF
J: TRBJ2-3; size: NA; V: TRBV9; D: NA; DNA: TGTGCCAGCAGCGTAGCTACTTGGAACCCGGGAAAGCTGGATACGCAGTATTTT; CDR3: CASSVATWNPGKLDTQYF
J: TRBJ1-2; size: few; V: TRBV25-1; D: NA; DNA: TGTGCCAGCAGTGAATCCTTGGGGGCCGGCTATGGCTACACCTTC; CDR3: CASSESLGAGYGYTF
J: TRBJ2-7; size: NA; V: TRBV2; D: NA; DNA: TGTGCCAGCAGCCGTGCGTACGAGCAGTACTTC; CDR3: CASSRAYEQYF
J: TRBJ1-2; size: NA; V: TRBV11-2; D: TRBD1; DNA: TGTGCCAGCAGCTTAGGAGGGGGCGATGGCTACACCTTC; CDR3: CASSLGGGDGYTF
J: TRBJ1-3; size: NA; V: TRBV5-1; D: TRBD1; DNA: TGCGCCAGCAGCCTTCGGGACAGGGGGAGTCCTGGAAACACCATATATTTT; CDR3: CASSLRDRGSPGNTIYF
J: TRBJ2-3; size: NA; V: TRBV7-8; D: NA; DNA: TGTGCCAGCACGAGGACAGTCAGCACAGATACGCAGTATTTT; CDR3: CASTRTVSTDTQYF
J: TRBJ2-5; size: NA; V: TRBV12-5; D: NA; DNA: TGTGCTAGTGGCGCCGCGTGGTACCAAGAGACCCAGTACTTC; CDR3: CASGAAWYQETQYF
J: TRBJ2-7; size: NA; V: TRBV5-6; D: NA; DNA: TGTGCCAGCAGCTTACTTACCTACGAGCAGTACTTC; CDR3: CASSLLTYEQYF
J: TRBJ1-2; size: NA; V: TRBV11-2; D: TRBD1; DNA: TGTGCCAGCAGCTCTCCAGGGGGGTTCTATGGCTACACCTTC; CDR3: CASSSPGGFYGYTF
J: TRBJ2-1; size: NA; V: TRBV27; D: TRBD2; DNA: TGTGCCAGCAGTTTAGAGGAGACTAGCGGGGGCCATTACAATGAGCAGTTCTTC; CDR3: CASSLEETSGGHYNEQFF
J: TRBJ2-2; size: NA; V: TRBV4-1; D: NA; DNA: TGCGCCAGCAGCCGCAGGGGATACACCGGGGAGCTGTTTTTT; CDR3: CASSRRGYTGELFF
J: TRBJ1-4; size: NA; V: TRBV5-4; D: NA; DNA: TGTGCCAGCAGCTCGCAGGTCAATGAAAAACTGTTTTTT; CDR3: CASSSQVNEKLFF
J: TRBJ1-4; size: NA; V: TRBV7-2; D: NA; DNA: TGTGCCAGCAGCCCCCAGGCGTCGGCTGAAAAACTGTTTTTT; CDR3: CASSPQASAEKLFF
J: TRBJ2-1; size: NA; V: TRBV7-8; D: TRBD2; DNA: TGTGCCAGCAGCTTAGTCCTAGCGGGGGGCCACCGGCCGCAGTTCTTC; CDR3: CASSLVLAGGHRPQFF
J: TRBJ2-7; size: NA; V: TRBV5-6; D: NA; DNA: TGTGCCAGCAGCGGCGACAGGGCCCGGGAGAATTACGAGCAGTACTTC; CDR3: CASSGDRARENYEQYF
J: TRBJ1-2; size: NA; V: TRBV6-5; D: NA; DNA: TGTGCCAGCAGTAACAGACAGGTCGGCTTCGGCTACACCTTC; CDR3: CASSNRQVGFGYTF
J: TRBJ1-2; size: NA; V: TRBV2; D: TRBD1; DNA: TGTGCCAGCAGTGAAGGGACTTACAGGGGTGGCTACACCTTC; CDR3: CASSEGTYRGGYTF